The next 15 T cell receptor beta chains were all read from a single sample in a study of control samples from healthy donors and cancer patients. Here immunoSEQ multiplex PCR was the method, and the copy in TCRdb shows in-frame clones only, minus some. The sample yields tens of thousands of clones, approximately 82% seen once. The sequenced sample was PBMCs. Receptors were obtained from a man aged 55 to 70 with head and neck cancer.

V usage is TRBV6-1 and J usage is TRBJ1-3; 7 bases match TRBD1. The CDR3 consists of 15 residues. The trim removed 1 base at V and 0 bases at J, leaving 0 bases unmatched. From germline, CDR1 is MNHNS and CDR2 SASEGT. CDR3 sequence: CASSEGTGSGNTIYF. The DNA of the CDR3 is TGTGCCAGCAGTGAAGGGACAGGCTCTGGAAACACCATATATTTT.

This chain joins TRBV28 and TRBJ2-7; 8 bases align to TRBD2. V shed 2 bases and J 3 bases; nucleotides not matched to a gene: 3. This CDR3 contains 14 residues. Germline V gene data show CDR1 as MDHEN and CDR2 as SYDVKM. CDR3 sequence reads: CASSLAGGVYEQYF. CDR3 DNA: TGTGCCAGCAGTTTAGCGGGAGGAGTCTACGAGCAGTACTTC.

This clone occurred a few times. The chain links TRBV5-4 to TRBJ1-3; no firm D call. The V and J ends lost 0 bases and 0 bases respectively, with 10 bases between them. The CDR3 runs 16 residues. From germline, CDR1 is SGHNT and CDR2 YYREEE (reference sequence). CDR3 protein: CASSLDGAVSGNTIYF. The CDR3, as DNA: TGTGCCAGCAGCTTGGATGGAGCCGTCTCTGGAAACACCATATATTTT.

The rearrangement links TRBV5-6 to TRBJ1-5, with D unresolved. The CDR3 has 17 residues. CDR1 and CDR2 from the germline V gene are SGHDT and YYEEEE. V gave up 1 base and J gave up 0 bases, with 14 bases separating them. The CDR3 bases are TGTGCCAGCAGCTTGCTTGGAGACACTTATAGCAATCAGCCCCAGCATTTT. Protein sequence: CASSLLGDTYSNQPQHF.

This chain links TRBV28 with TRBJ2-6; possible D gene TRBD1, 6 bases. The CDR3 length is 14 residues. V was pared by 6 bases and J by 1 base, with 7 bases between. Germline CDR1 reads MDHEN; CDR2 reads SYDVKM. Here the CDR3 reads CASRTGSGANVLTF. CDR3 DNA: TGTGCCAGCAGAACAGGGTCTGGGGCCAACGTCCTGACTTTC.

The chain couples TRBV5-1 to TRBJ1-3; 7 positions agree with TRBD1. The ends lost 4 bases at V and 1 base at J; junction bases unmatched: 5. CDR1 is SGHRS and CDR2 is YFSETQ in the germline V gene. The CDR3 covers 15 residues. DNA for the CDR3: TGCGCCAGCAGCGTACAGGGGTCGTCTGGAAACACCATATATTTT. This translates into CASSVQGSSGNTIYF.

The rearrangement links TRBV4-1 to TRBJ2-3; 10 nucleotides agree with TRBD2. With 3 bases clipped from V and 4 bases from J, the junction kept 7 bases outside the gene matches. The germline gives CDR1 MGHRA, CDR2 YSYEKL. The CDR3 consists of 16 residues. CDR3: CASSHRSGRFADTQYF. The CDR3 nucleotides read TGCGCCAGCAGCCACCGTAGCGGGAGGTTCGCAGATACGCAGTATTTT.

This clone was found once. The chain employs TRBV27 and TRBJ2-3; possible D gene TRBD2, 6 bases. This CDR3 region has 15 residues. With 3 bases removed from V and 4 bases from J, the gap between germline ends came to 14 bases. Germline loops: CDR1 MNHEY, CDR2 SMNVEV (reference sequence). The CDR3 region is CASSFHSGEADTQYF. In nucleotides, the CDR3 is TGTGCCAGCAGTTTTCATTCCGGGGAGGCAGATACGCAGTATTTT.

This clone was observed once. The chain is built from TRBV20-1 and TRBJ2-7; 12 positions agree with TRBD2. The CDR3 totals 16 residues. Germline-derived CDR1 and CDR2 are DFQATT and SNEGSKA (reference sequence). Trimming took 3 bases from V and 1 from J; bases not matched to a gene: 7. CDR3 protein: CSASGGTSGFSYEQYF. In DNA, the CDR3 is TGCAGTGCTAGTGGGGGGACTAGCGGGTTTTCCTACGAGCAGTACTTC.

The chain uses TRBV6-2 or TRBV6-3 and TRBJ2-7; 10 bases fit TRBD2. The CDR3 is 14 amino acids. The germline V gene has CDR1 MNHEY and CDR2 SVGEGT. J was trimmed by 4 bases and V by 0 bases; bases with no gene match: 0. The DNA for the CDR3 is TGTGCCAGCAGTTACTCTAGCGGGAGGTACGAGCAGTACTTC. Translated: CASSYSSGRYEQYF.

Only one count was recorded for this clone. The rearrangement links TRBV7-6 to TRBJ2-7; 8 bases line up with TRBD2. From germline, CDR1 is SGHVS and CDR2 FNYEAQ. The CDR3 has 16 amino acids. V trimming: 5 bases; J trimming: 2 bases; junction bases outside the gene matches: 11. DNA for the CDR3: TGTGCCAGCAGCGCGGGTCTAGCGGGTTATCCCTACGAGCAGTACTTC. Its translation: CASSAGLAGYPYEQYF.

The rearrangement uses TRBV27 and TRBJ2-5; 10 nucleotides line up with TRBD2. CDR1 is MNHEY, CDR2 SMNVEV, per germline (reference sequence). J gave up 5 bases and V 3 bases, and 9 bases lay outside the gene matches. The CDR3 is made up of 16 amino acids. Written as DNA, the CDR3 is TGTGCCAGCAGTTTTTCTAGCGGGAGACTCCCGGAGACCCAGTACTTC. Residues: CASSFSSGRLPETQYF.

J is TRBJ2-3 and V is TRBV19; D assignment may be TRBD1 or TRBD2 (5 bases each). The ends were cut back, 5 bases at V and 2 bases at J, with 11 bases in the middle. CDR1 is LNHDA, CDR2 SQIVND, per germline (reference sequence). This CDR3 contains 14 residues. CDR3 sequence (DNA): TGTGCCAGTAGTCCGGGGCCGCACACAGATACGCAGTATTTT. Amino acids: CASSPGPHTDTQYF. The whole variable domain, remainder taken from reference TRBV19 and TRBJ2-3, is DGGITQSPKYLFRKEGQNVTLSCEQNLNHDAMYWYRQDPGQGLRLIYYSQIVNDFQKGDIAEGYSVSREKKESFPLTVTSAQKNPTAFYLCASSPGPHTDTQYFGPGTRLTVL.

The CDR3 loop reads CASRRSGESHYGYTF. CDR3 bases: TGTGCCAGCAGGAGATCAGGGGAGTCCCACTATGGCTACACCTTC. This chain uses TRBV28 with TRBJ1-2; TRBD1 might be the D (6 bases). The CDR3 is 15 amino acids. Germline V gene sequence: CDR1 MDHEN, CDR2 SYDVKM. Trimming shortened V by 6 bases and J by 3 bases, and 17 bases separated the two germline ends.

V is TRBV11-3 and J is TRBJ2-3, with D possibly matching TRBD2 (6 bases). In germline, CDR1 is SGHNT, CDR2 YENEEA. V lost 1 base, J lost 2 bases, and 7 bases lay in between. CDR3 length equals 14 residues. The CDR3 is CASSLGGVTDTQYF. CDR3 sequence (DNA): TGTGCCAGCAGCTTAGGCGGGGTCACAGATACGCAGTATTTT.